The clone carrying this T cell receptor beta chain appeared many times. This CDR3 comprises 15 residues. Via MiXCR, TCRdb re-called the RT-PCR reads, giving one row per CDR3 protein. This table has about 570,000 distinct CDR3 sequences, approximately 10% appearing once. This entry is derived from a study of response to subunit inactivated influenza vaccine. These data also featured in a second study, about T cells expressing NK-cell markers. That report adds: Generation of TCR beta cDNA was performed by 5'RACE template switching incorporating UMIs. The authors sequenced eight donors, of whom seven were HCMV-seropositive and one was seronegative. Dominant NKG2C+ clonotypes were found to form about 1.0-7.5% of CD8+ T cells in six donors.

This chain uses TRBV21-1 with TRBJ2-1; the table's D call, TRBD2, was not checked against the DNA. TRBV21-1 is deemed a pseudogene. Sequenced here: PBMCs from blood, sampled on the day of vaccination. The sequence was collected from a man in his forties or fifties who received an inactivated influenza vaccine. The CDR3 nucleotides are TGTGCCAGCAGCAAAAAAAAACCCCGGACTAGTGAGCAGTTCTTC. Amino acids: CASSKKKPRTSEQFF.